This T cell receptor beta chain was profiled in a study of blood T cell repertoires in COVID-19. Turning to the study itself: T cells, B-cell-depleted T cells, or PBMCs provided the cDNA or gDNA that served as material.

As processed by the authors: Nucleated cell counts were estimated from reference gene primer amplification. The repertoire was sequenced with immunoSEQ multiplex PCR; TCRdb's copy has only in-frame clones and lacks some. Clonal size and the V and J genes are those of that table, whereas D and trimming came from the DNA. There are fewer than 300,000 clones in the sample; more than 65% occur only once, and around 3.2% lies in the top ten. With V trimmed by 4 bases and J by 6 bases, 13 bases remained unmatched. The CDR3 consists of 16 residues. Germline V gene lookup returns CDR1 SGHTA and CDR2 FQGNSA. The TCR comes from a woman under 30 with acute or convalescent COVID-19. The sequenced material came from peripheral blood. The chain carries TRBV7-2 and TRBJ2-7, with 9 bases lining up with TRBD1. CDR3 DNA: TGTGCCAGCAGCTCAATGGGGGGACAGGGCGGATTCGAGCAGTACTTC. Encoded protein: CASSSMGGQGGFEQYF.